This T cell receptor beta chain was captured in a study of molecular identifiers for immune sequencing clone quantification. This clonotype has at least ten counts. MiXCR was run by TCRdb on the PCR reads, yielding one entry per CDR3 protein. Seen here are about 54,000 distinct CDR3 sequences, about 23% observed once, and the top ten hold under 2%. Looked up from germline, CDR1 is SQVTM and CDR2 is ANQGSEA. The CDR3 runs to 13 residues. Trimming removed 5 bases from V and 0 bases from J, with 7 bases in between. J is TRBJ2-2 and V is TRBV29-1; D ambiguous. The specimen sequenced was naive CD8+ T cells from blood, with Jurkat cell RNA spiked in. Subset in this sample: FACS-sorted CD8+CD4-CCR7+CD45RA+ naive T cells. The origin of this receptor is a human donor in good health. Some libraries in this study had Jurkat cell RNA spiked in. The CDR3 coding sequence is TGCAGCGTTTCGACTTCGAACACCGGGGAGCTGTTTTTT. Residues: CSVSTSNTGELFF.